This TCR beta chain comes out of a study of Ad26.COV2.S vaccination and SARS-CoV-2 variants (dated by TCRdb to the early 2020s). Background for the entire study: Donors in the vaccine arm were drawn from COV1001, a phase I-IIa trial of Ad26.COV2.S in healthy adults that was multicentre, randomized, double-blind and placebo-controlled. Ad26.COV2.S was administered intramuscularly at a dose of 5x10^10 or 1x10^11 viral particles, either as one shot or as two shots given 56 days apart. The specificity and breadth of SARS-CoV-2-reactive T cell receptors after Ad26.COV2.S vaccination were assessed by TCRbeta repertoire sequencing. A total of approximately 30 samples were included in the TCR-sequenced set, comprising roughly 19 Ad26.COV2.S vaccine recipients, 5 placebo recipients and 8 SARS-CoV-2 convalescent individuals. Trial participants were randomized into five groups of five: low-dose or high-dose Ad26.COV2.S given once or twice, or placebo on both occasions. Throughout the experiments and outcome assessment, investigators stayed blinded to trial group allocation.

The treatment or condition label here, explained by the study, means: about 20 received Ad26.COV2.S at low or high dose, single or two shots; roughly five received placebo; per-sample allocation not given. Repertoires of vaccine and placebo recipients were sequenced from samples collected on day 63 after the first injection. Cohort 1b enrolled around 23 adults aged 18-55 years at a single site in Boston, USA, between 29 July and 7 August 2020. As a vaccine, Ad26.COV2.S was a replication-incompetent adenovirus type 26 vector that expressed a prefusion-stabilized SARS-CoV-2 spike protein derived from the original Wuhan strain. The V end loses 0 bases and the J end loses 3 bases, and a stretch of 8 bases separates them. From the cysteine through the phenylalanine, the CDR3 covers 15 amino acids. This entry keeps only the CDR3 DNA: 45 bases, framed from base 1. The germline V gene encodes CDR1 MNHEY and CDR2 SMNVEV (reference sequence).

TCRbeta CDR3 regions were sequenced with the immunoSEQ Assay. After extraction, genomic DNA underwent amplification by bias-controlled multiplex PCR, followed by high-throughput sequencing. Per the source publication's procedure: To quantify the absolute abundance of each unique TCRbeta CDR3 region, sequences were collapsed and filtered. T cell fraction was estimated by normalization of TCRbeta template counts to usable DNA, with usable DNA being measured through amplification of reference genes present in all nucleated cells. Repertoire TCRs were annotated as SARS-CoV-2-specific when V gene, CDR3 amino acid sequence and J gene were exactly matched to a known reactive TCR set. The reference SARS-CoV-2 TCR set was derived from MIRA and filtered for enrichment in COVID-19-positive ImmuneCODE repertoires, a step that removed public or cross-reactive TCRs. Drawing on the MIRA antigens, annotated TCRs were analysed further at the level of specific ORF or position within ORF. Breadth was defined as annotated unique rearrangements over total unique productive rearrangements; depth was the summed frequency of those rearrangements. Two-sided Wilcoxon rank-sum tests were applied when comparing TCR breadth between groups. TCRdb retrieved this table from immuneACCESS and kept in-frame rearrangements only. Not all clones are present; in checked studies, unresolved V genes account for under half, and no reason is known for the remainder. Clone size and the V and J calls come from that table; the DNA yielded D and trimming. In all, the sample holds 250,000 or so clones, and 87% of those were seen once. The ten largest make up about 2.7% of the sample.

What the authors observed across the whole study: The study was not powered for comparison of responses between vaccine doses or regimens. Comparable non-spike TCR breadth was observed between vaccine and placebo recipients, consistent with only spike being contained in the vaccine. Ad26.COV2.S recipients had higher spike-specific TCR breadth than placebo recipients (P = 0.0014). The authors noted that the TCR breadth and depth analyses may have underestimated total T cell responses. Substantial breadth of spike-specific CD8+ and CD4+ T cell responses was reported after vaccination.

This clone has just a few counts. It lacks a known antigen. No quality values exist for individual bases; no much larger clone is one base distant. This sequence uses TRBV27 and TRBJ1-4; the D gene is not confidently resolved. The receptor was derived from a person between 18 and 59 years old who received the Ad26.COV2.S COVID-19 vaccine or a placebo. The sequenced sample was peripheral blood, obtained in a trial of Ad26.COV2.S vaccine versus placebo. The CDR3 reads as follows: CASSLSRLSNEKLFF. The DNA reads TGTGCCAGCAGTTTATCACGGCTGTCTAATGAAAAACTGTTTTTT.